This TCR beta chain was found in a study of control samples from healthy donors and cancer patients. Germline-derived CDR1 and CDR2 are SGDLS and YYNGEE. The trim removed 3 bases at V and 2 bases at J, leaving 3 bases unmatched. The CDR3 contains 14 residues. Clones were sequenced by immunoSEQ multiplex PCR, and TCRdb holds only the in-frame ones, with some missing. The sample shows about 77,000 clones, roughly 92% of them seen only once. Sequenced sample: blood. This TCR came from a woman aged 60-70 years in good health. The V gene is TRBV9, the J gene TRBJ2-3; 7 bases fit TRBD1. The CDR3 DNA reads as TGTGCCAGCAGCGCCGAGGGGGCCACAGATACGCAGTATTTT. Amino acid sequence: CASSAEGATDTQYF. Supplemented by reference TRBV9 and TRBJ2-3, the full variable domain reads DSGVTQTPKHLITATGQRVTLRCSPRSGDLSVYWYQQSLDQGLQFLIQYYNGEERAKGNILERFSAQQFPDLHSELNLSSLELGDSALYFCASSAEGATDTQYFGPGTRLTVL.